Below, 4 T cell receptor beta chains from the same sample are listed, as sequenced in a study of cytomegalovirus exposure and HLA in healthy donors. Researchers ran the PCR with 60 Vbeta and 13 Jbeta primers. Sequencing was performed with immunoSEQ multiplex PCR; in TCRdb, only in-frame clones are kept and a portion is missing. Of approximately 180,000 clones in the sample, around 90% are singletons; the top ten hold roughly 1.7%. The specimen was PBMCs. The origin of the receptors is a woman between 18 and 29 years old in good health and CMV-seronegative.

This clone was found once. The chain links TRBV9 to TRBJ2-2; D gene uncertain. V was cut by 2 bases and J by 6 bases, with 11 bases left in between. From germline, CDR1 is SGDLS and CDR2 YYNGEE. This CDR3 has 14 amino acids. In DNA form, the CDR3 reads TGTGCCAGCAGCGTCAGTATCGCCGCCGGGGAGCTGTTTTTT. It specifies CASSVSIAAGELFF.

This clone was detected only once. The chain employs TRBV19 and TRBJ1-2; the match to TRBD1 covers 7 bases. CDR3 size: 15 residues. V shed 1 base, J shed 6 bases, and the junction held 8 bases outside the gene matches. Germline CDR1 LNHDA, CDR2 SQIVND (reference sequence). The CDR3: CASSIAPRGLDGYTF. The CDR3 DNA is TGTGCCAGTAGTATAGCCCCTAGGGGGCTGGATGGCTACACCTTC.

The chain uses TRBV9 and TRBJ2-3, with a weak D call TRBD2 (6 bases). Germline V CDR1 and CDR2: SGDLS, YYNGEE. The CDR3 length is 17 residues. V gave up 4 bases and J gave up 0 bases, with 18 bases separating them. CDR3 DNA sequence: TGTGCCAGCAGCTCACGGGGACTGTTCCCTAGCACAGATACGCAGTATTTT. It encodes CASSSRGLFPSTDTQYF.

The CDR3 here is CASSQSTGGSRGYGYTF. The CDR3 bases are TGTGCCAGCAGCCAGAGCACAGGGGGCTCAAGGGGCTATGGCTACACCTTC. V gene TRBV4-2 combines with J gene TRBJ1-2, with 9 bases fitting TRBD1. The ends lost 3 bases at V and 4 bases at J; junction bases unmatched: 12. The CDR3 is 17 amino acids. From germline, CDR1 is LGHNA and CDR2 YNFKEQ.